Below, 17 T cell receptor beta chains from the same sample are listed, as sequenced in a study of regulatory T cells in long-lasting Graves disease. Arm-PCR of CDR3 regions with iRepertoire HTBI primers generated TCR beta libraries. TCRdb redid the calling of the multiplex PCR reads with MiXCR, one entry per CDR3 protein. The table has 450,000 or so distinct CDR3 sequences, under 25% seen once. The time point is: persistent/refractory GD, antithyroid drugs over 5 years with positive TRAb. Scientists built the TCR library using RNA that was extracted from PBMCs. This sample comprised peripheral blood mononuclear cells (PBMCs), obtained when the disease was refractory, from a patient treated with antithyroid drugs. Receptors were obtained from a female donor with Graves disease.

This clonotype was observed many times. This CDR3 is CASSLQGSSQETQYF. The CDR3 DNA sequence: TGTGCCAGCAGCTTACAGGGGTCCTCGCAAGAGACCCAGTACTTC. The chain has TRBV7-2 and TRBJ2-5, with D tentatively TRBD1 (6 bases). V was pared by 2 bases and J by 2 bases, with 12 bases between. Germline V gene lookup returns CDR1 SGHTA and CDR2 FQGNSA. CDR3 length: 15 residues.

V gene TRBV13 combines with J gene TRBJ2-5; D gene unclear. The DNA end favors TRBJ2-7, so the J call may be wrong. Germline V CDR1 and CDR2: PRHDT, FYEKMQ (reference sequence). The CDR3 is made up of 13 amino acids. The CDR3 spells CASSSDNLYEQYF. The CDR3 region has the DNA TGTGCCAGCAGCTCCGATAACTTGTACGAGCAGTACTTC.

A few counts support this clonotype. The rearrangement links TRBV3-1 to TRBJ1-1; maybe TRBD1 (5 bases). Germline V lookup: CDR1 LGHDT, CDR2 YNNKEL (reference sequence). V lost 0 bases and J 11 bases, leaving 10 bases between the germline ends. The CDR3 consists of 12 residues. The CDR3 region is CASSQDWGEAFF. DNA for the CDR3: TGTGCCAGCAGCCAAGATTGGGGGGAGGCTTTCTTT.

This chain joins TRBV9 and TRBJ1-6, with TRBD1 matching 12 bases. Trimming cost V 5 bases and J 6 bases; bases outside gene matches: 12. CDR3 length: 18 amino acids. CDR1 is SGDLS and CDR2 is YYNGEE in the germline V gene. Here the CDR3 DNA reads TGTGCCAGCAGTCCTAATCCGGGACAGGGGGCCTTTAATTCACCCCTCCACTTT. It specifies CASSPNPGQGAFNSPLHF.

The chain links TRBV10-3 to TRBJ1-2; D is undetermined. There are 14 residues in the CDR3. Germline assignment: CDR1 ENHRY and CDR2 SYGVKD. The V and J ends lost 0 bases and 5 bases respectively, with 10 bases between them. In DNA, the CDR3 is TGTGCCATCAGTGAGTCTCCAGAAACTTATGGCTACACCTTC. Its protein product is CAISESPETYGYTF.

This clonotype was seen at least ten times. This chain uses TRBV2 with TRBJ2-5, with 7 bases fitting TRBD2. This CDR3 region has 15 residues. Germline V lookup: CDR1 SNHLY, CDR2 FYNNEI. Trimming removed 7 bases from V and 0 bases from J; junction bases left unmatched: 8. The CDR3 is CASNRAGLYQETQYF. The CDR3 DNA sequence: TGTGCCAGCAACCGAGCGGGGCTGTACCAAGAGACCCAGTACTTC.

This clonotype was detected a few times. The chain links TRBV28 to TRBJ2-7; 10 bases map to TRBD1. From germline, CDR1 is MDHEN and CDR2 SYDVKM. The CDR3 consists of 15 residues. V lost 3 bases, J lost 3 bases, and 5 bases stayed unmatched. CDR3: CASSLVGQGDYEQYF. In nucleotides, the CDR3 is TGTGCCAGCAGTTTGGTTGGACAGGGGGACTACGAGCAGTACTTC.

The chain has TRBV6-2 or TRBV6-3 and TRBJ2-2; TRBD2 agrees at 7 bases. Germline lookup yields CDR1 MNHEY and CDR2 SVGEGT. With V trimmed by 6 bases and J by 1 base, 2 bases remained unmatched. This CDR3 is 14 amino acids long. CDR3 nucleotides: TGTGCCAGCAGGTCGGGGGGGAACACCGGGGAGCTGTTTTTT. It specifies CASRSGGNTGELFF.

This clonotype was picked up a small number of times. In DNA form, the CDR3 reads TGTGCCTCTAGACGGGCCGGACAGGGCTACACCTTC. Translating it yields CASRRAGQGYTF. This chain joins TRBV3-1 and TRBJ1-2; a possible D gene is TRBD1 (6 bases). Germline CDR1 LGHDT, CDR2 YNNKEL (reference sequence). With 11 bases removed from V and 8 bases from J, the gap between germline ends came to 18 bases. The CDR3 spans 12 residues.

Only a few counts were recorded for this clonotype. This sequence joins TRBV19 and TRBJ1-1; 8 bases align to TRBD1. Per the germline V gene, CDR1 is LNHDA and CDR2 is SQIVND (reference sequence). With V trimmed by 6 bases and J by 0 bases, 12 bases remained unmatched. The CDR3 has 17 amino acids. The CDR3 spells CASSTGTGVIMNTEAFF. In DNA, the CDR3 is TGTGCCAGTAGCACAGGGACAGGAGTTATTATGAACACTGAAGCTTTCTTT.

The chain combines TRBV6-2 or TRBV6-3 with TRBJ1-1, with D unresolved. V lost 5 bases and J 0 bases, leaving 7 bases between the germline ends. Per germline, CDR1 MNHEY and CDR2 SVGEGT. The length of the CDR3 is 13 residues. CDR3 sequence (DNA): TGTGCCAGCAGTAACCAGTTGAACACTGAAGCTTTCTTT. Translation: CASSNQLNTEAFF.

This clonotype was counted at least ten times. The chain links TRBV20-1 to TRBJ2-2; D is possibly TRBD1 or TRBD2 (5 bases each). V lost 1 base and J lost 5, with 8 bases in between. CDR1 is DFQATT and CDR2 is SNEGSKA in the germline V gene (reference sequence). The CDR3 spans 13 residues. CDR3 sequence: CSARAWGTGELFF. In DNA form, the CDR3 reads TGCAGTGCTAGAGCTTGGGGGACCGGGGAGCTGTTTTTT.

To note about this clonotype: Since a much larger clone is just one base distant, this may be a read error. This chain uses TRBV5-1 with TRBJ2-7; D might be TRBD1 (6 bases). With 1 base removed from V and 0 bases from J, the gap between germline ends came to 8 bases. Per germline, CDR1 SGHRS and CDR2 YFSETQ. CDR3 length equals 14 residues. The CDR3, as DNA: TGCGCCAGCAGCTTGCGGGACAACTCCTACGAGCAGTACTTC. Translation: CASSLRDNSYEQYF.

The chain uses TRBV12-3 or TRBV12-4 and TRBJ1-5; D gene ambiguous. Deletions cut 6 bases from V and 5 bases from J, with 11 bases between. This CDR3 is 13 amino acids long. The CDR3 DNA reads TGTGCCAGCAGCACCGTCGGGGATCAGCCCCAGCATTTT. Translated, it gives CASSTVGDQPQHF.

A single count supports this clonotype. The genes are TRBV5-1 and TRBJ2-5; TRBD1 agrees at 7 bases. Losses at the gene ends were 3 bases for V and 2 bases for J; bases not matched to a gene: 7. From germline, CDR1 is SGHRS and CDR2 YFSETQ. The CDR3 length is 15 residues. This chain's CDR3 is CASSWGPGQQETQYF. The CDR3 nucleotides read TGCGCCAGCAGCTGGGGACCGGGACAGCAAGAGACCCAGTACTTC.

This clonotype was seen a few times. The chain couples TRBV28 to TRBJ1-2; no definite D call. Germline lookup yields CDR1 MDHEN and CDR2 SYDVKM. Deletions cut 8 bases from V and 0 bases from J, with 22 bases between. The CDR3 spans 17 residues. The CDR3 DNA sequence: TGTGCCAGCTCACCCCAGGACGGGTCAATAGCTAACTATGGCTACACCTTC. This translates into CASSPQDGSIANYGYTF.

The chain carries TRBV4-3 and TRBJ1-2; D is undetermined. Germline values: CDR1 LGHNA, CDR2 YSLEER. The CDR3 is made up of 14 amino acids. The V gene lost 0 bases and the J gene lost 5 bases, with 10 bases spanning the gap. CDR3 region: CASSQEYSPYGYTF. CDR3 DNA sequence: TGCGCCAGCAGCCAAGAGTACAGTCCGTATGGCTACACCTTC.